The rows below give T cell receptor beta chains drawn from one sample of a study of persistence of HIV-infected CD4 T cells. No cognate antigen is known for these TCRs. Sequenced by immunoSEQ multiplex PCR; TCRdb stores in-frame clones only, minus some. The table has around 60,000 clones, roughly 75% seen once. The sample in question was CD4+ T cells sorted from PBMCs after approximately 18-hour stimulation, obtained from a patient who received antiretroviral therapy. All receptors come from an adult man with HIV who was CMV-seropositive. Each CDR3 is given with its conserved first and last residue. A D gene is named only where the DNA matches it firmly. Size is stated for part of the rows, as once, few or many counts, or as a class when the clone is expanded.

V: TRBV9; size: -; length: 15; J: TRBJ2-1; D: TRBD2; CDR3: CASSPRAGLPSEQFF; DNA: TGTGCCAGCAGCCCCCGAGCGGGGCTCCCTTCGGAGCAGTTCTTC
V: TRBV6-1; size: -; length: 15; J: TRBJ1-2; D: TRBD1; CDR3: CASSERGTGGRGYTF; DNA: TGTGCCAGCAGTGAGAGGGGGACAGGGGGACGCGGCTACACCTTC
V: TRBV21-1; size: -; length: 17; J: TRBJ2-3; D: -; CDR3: CASSKGATQDKPPTQYF; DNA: TGTGCCAGCAGCAAAGGCGCCACCCAAGATAAGCCTCCTACGCAGTATTTT
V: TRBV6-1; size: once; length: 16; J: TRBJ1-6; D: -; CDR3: CASSASPPGLGSPLHF; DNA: TGTGCCAGCAGTGCCTCCCCCCCGGGGTTAGGTTCACCCCTCCACTTT
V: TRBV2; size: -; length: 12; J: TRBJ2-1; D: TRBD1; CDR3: CASRVTGAEQFF; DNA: TGTGCCAGCAGAGTGACAGGGGCTGAGCAGTTCTTC
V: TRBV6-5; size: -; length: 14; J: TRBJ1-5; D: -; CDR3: CASSYRQGNQPQHF; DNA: TGTGCCAGCAGTTACCGACAGGGCAATCAGCCCCAGCATTTT
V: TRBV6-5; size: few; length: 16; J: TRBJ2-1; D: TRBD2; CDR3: CASSYGSGGKRNEQFF; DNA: TGTGCCAGCAGTTACGGTAGCGGGGGGAAACGAAATGAGCAGTTCTTC
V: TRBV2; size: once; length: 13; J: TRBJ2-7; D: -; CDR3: CASRGDTSYEQYF; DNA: TGTGCCAGCAGGGGAGACACGTCCTACGAGCAGTACTTC
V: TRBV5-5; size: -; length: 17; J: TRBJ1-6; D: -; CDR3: CASSWGRGGGRDSPLHF; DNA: TGTGCCAGCAGCTGGGGAAGGGGCGGGGGTAGGGATTCACCCCTCCACTTT
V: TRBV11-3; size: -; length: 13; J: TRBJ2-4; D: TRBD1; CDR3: CASSSGQGNIQYF; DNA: TGTGCCAGCAGCTCGGGACAGGGTAACATTCAGTACTTC
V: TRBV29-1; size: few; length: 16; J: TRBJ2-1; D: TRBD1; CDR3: CSVTDRDRGFNNEQFF; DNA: TGCAGCGTTACGGACCGGGACAGGGGATTTAACAATGAGCAGTTCTTC
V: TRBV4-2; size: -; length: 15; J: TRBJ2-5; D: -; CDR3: CASSQFKSSQETQYF; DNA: TGTGCCAGCAGCCAGTTTAAGAGTTCCCAAGAGACCCAGTACTTC
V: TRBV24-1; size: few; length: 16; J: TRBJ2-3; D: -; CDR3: CATSDLRAGRTDTQYF; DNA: TGTGCCACCAGTGATTTGAGGGCAGGCCGCACAGATACGCAGTATTTT